Reported below is one T cell receptor (beta chain). Trimming removed 1 base from V and 11 bases from J; junction bases left unmatched: 10. This CDR3 has 15 residues. The germline V gene encodes CDR1 SGHVT and CDR2 SQSDAQ. This entry belongs to a study of blood T cells in healthy people across ages. Then a second PCR, running roughly 6 to 12 cycles, was carried out with a sample-barcoded 5' primer and a J-beta primer mix. MiXCR was run by TCRdb on the 5' RACE reads, yielding one entry per CDR3 protein. The sample consists of about 1,800,000 distinct CDR3 sequences, roughly 30% of them appearing once. The authors isolated at least 6 million PBMCs per sample. There were at least 5.5 micrograms of total RNA extracted from every sample.

V and J are TRBV7-4 and TRBJ1-5; 8 bases are shared with TRBD1. Specimen: blood. The receptor was isolated from a woman under 40 in good health. The DNA for the CDR3 is TGTGCCAGCAGCTTAGGTCCAGGGGGCGACCCAGCCCAGCATTTT. Translated: CASSLGPGGDPAQHF.